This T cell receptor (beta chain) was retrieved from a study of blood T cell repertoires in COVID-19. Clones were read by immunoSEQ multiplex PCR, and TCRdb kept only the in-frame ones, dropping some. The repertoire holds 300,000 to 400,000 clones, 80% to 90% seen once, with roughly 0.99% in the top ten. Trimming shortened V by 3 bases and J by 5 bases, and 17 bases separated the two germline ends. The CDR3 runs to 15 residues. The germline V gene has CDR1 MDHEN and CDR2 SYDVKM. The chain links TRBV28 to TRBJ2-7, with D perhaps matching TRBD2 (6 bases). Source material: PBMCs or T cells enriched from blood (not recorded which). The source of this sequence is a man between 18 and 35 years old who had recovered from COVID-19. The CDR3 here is CASSLPRRDGNEQYF. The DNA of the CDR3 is TGTGCCAGCAGTTTGCCACGGCGGGACGGGAACGAGCAGTACTTC.